These T cell receptor beta chains were read from a single sample in a study of cytomegalovirus exposure and HLA in healthy donors. Sequencing was performed with immunoSEQ multiplex PCR; in TCRdb, only in-frame clones are kept and a portion is missing. Of more than 130,000 clones listed, 76% were seen once; the top ten hold 3.5% to 4%. The specimen sequenced was PBMCs. The receptors stem from a man between 18 and 29 years old in good health and CMV-seronegative. Each CDR3 is given with its conserved first and last residue. The D gene is left open where the match is weak.

CASSLPGANTGELFF TGTGCCAGCAGTCTGCCGGGTGCGAACACCGGGGAGCTGTTTTTT TRBJ2-2 TRBV27 NA
CASSPGSYEQYF TGCGCCAGCAGCCCGGGATCCTACGAGCAGTACTTC TRBJ2-7 TRBV5-1 NA
CAWTNRGGRSYEQYF TGTGCCTGGACCAACAGGGGAGGACGCTCCTACGAGCAGTACTTC TRBJ2-7 TRBV30 NA
CASSYPGQGATETQYF TGTGCCAGCAGTTATCCGGGACAGGGGGCGACGGAGACCCAGTACTTC TRBJ2-5 TRBV6-5 TRBD1
CAWSVLHLEYYGYTF TGTGCCTGGAGTGTACTTCACCTTGAATACTATGGCTACACCTTC TRBJ1-2 TRBV30 NA
CASSVDSQSLGQPQHF TGTGCCAGCAGCGTTGACAGTCAGAGTCTAGGTCAGCCCCAGCATTTT TRBJ1-5 TRBV7-2 NA
CAGGQGPTYGYTF TGTGCCGGAGGACAGGGCCCTACCTATGGCTACACCTTC TRBJ1-2 TRBV7-9 TRBD1
CASSLGLGAARGETQYF TGCGCCAGCAGCTTGGGCTTAGGGGCGGCCCGGGGGGAGACCCAGTACTTC TRBJ2-5 TRBV5-1 NA
CASRTTTGGNTIYF TGTGCCAGCAGAACAACGACAGGGGGAAACACCATATATTTT TRBJ1-3 TRBV6-5 TRBD1
CASSLIGGGGTEAFF TGTGCCAGCAGCTTAATCGGGGGGGGTGGCACTGAAGCTTTCTTT TRBJ1-1 TRBV7-3 NA
CASSLTSGPTYEQYF TGTGCCAGCAGCCTAACTAGCGGACCTACCTACGAGCAGTACTTC TRBJ2-7 TRBV11-2 TRBD2
CASSVVAGPTYEQYF TGTGCCAGCAGCGTAGTGGCGGGACCGACCTACGAGCAGTACTTC TRBJ2-7 TRBV9 NA
CASSQAHGGYEKLFF TGCGCCAGCAGCCAAGCCCACGGGGGGTATGAAAAACTGTTTTTT TRBJ1-4 TRBV4-1 NA
CASSQDWASVEQFF TGTGCCAGCAGCCAAGATTGGGCTAGCGTTGAGCAGTTCTTC TRBJ2-1 TRBV4-2 NA
CASSPRVQGATGELFF TGTGCCAGCTCACCAAGGGTACAGGGGGCCACCGGGGAGCTGTTTTTT TRBJ2-2 TRBV18 TRBD1
CASSRGPGELFF TGTGCCAGCAGCAGGGGACCCGGGGAGCTGTTTTTT TRBJ2-2 TRBV6-5 NA
CAWSVKEVSALYNSPLHF TGTGCCTGGAGTGTTAAGGAGGTTTCGGCTCTTTATAATTCACCCCTCCACTTT TRBJ1-6 TRBV30 NA